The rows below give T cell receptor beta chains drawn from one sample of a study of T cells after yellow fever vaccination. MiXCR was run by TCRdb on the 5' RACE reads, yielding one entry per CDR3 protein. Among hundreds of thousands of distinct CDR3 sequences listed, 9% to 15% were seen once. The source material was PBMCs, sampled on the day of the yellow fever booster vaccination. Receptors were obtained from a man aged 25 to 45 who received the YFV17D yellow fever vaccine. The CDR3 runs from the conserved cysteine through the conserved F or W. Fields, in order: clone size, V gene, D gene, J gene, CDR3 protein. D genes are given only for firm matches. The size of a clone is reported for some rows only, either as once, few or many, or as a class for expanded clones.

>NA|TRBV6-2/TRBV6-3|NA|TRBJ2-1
CASSLLQGNNEQFF
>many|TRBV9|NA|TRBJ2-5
CASSVAPLQETQYF
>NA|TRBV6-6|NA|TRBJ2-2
CASIQSGELFF
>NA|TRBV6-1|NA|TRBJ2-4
CASSRDLDKNIQYF
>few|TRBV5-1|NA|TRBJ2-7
CASSFQGQPYEQYF
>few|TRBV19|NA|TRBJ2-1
CASSSRLHNEQFF
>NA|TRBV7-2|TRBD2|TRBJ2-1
CASAGLDSYNEQFF
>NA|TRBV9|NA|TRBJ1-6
CASSRGGQSNSPLHF
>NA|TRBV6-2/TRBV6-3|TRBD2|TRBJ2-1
CASSPFGGSSYNEQFF
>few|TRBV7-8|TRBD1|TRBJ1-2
CASSLRTGTNYGYTF
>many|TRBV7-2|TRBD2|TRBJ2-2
CASSLGRAGDTGELFF
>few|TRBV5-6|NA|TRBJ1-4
CASSLLQGGSNEKLFF
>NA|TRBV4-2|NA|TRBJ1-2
CASSQEGGTGGYTF
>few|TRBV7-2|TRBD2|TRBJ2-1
CASSLAGSGYRSYNEQFF
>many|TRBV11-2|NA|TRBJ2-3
CASSYDTDTQYF
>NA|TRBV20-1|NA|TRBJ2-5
CSARRTRRETQYF
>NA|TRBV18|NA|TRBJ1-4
CASSPLGGREEKLFF
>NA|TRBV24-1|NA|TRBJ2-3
CATSDELTLDTQYF
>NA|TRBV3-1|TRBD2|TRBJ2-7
CATSPTRLTSGSYEQYF
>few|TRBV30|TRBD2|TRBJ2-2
CAWSYRLAGTFANTGELFF
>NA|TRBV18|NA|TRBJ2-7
CASSPPERGGVYEQYF
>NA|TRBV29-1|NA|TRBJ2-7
CSGGFRDEQYF
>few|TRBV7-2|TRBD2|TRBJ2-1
CASSALLAGGTNEQFF
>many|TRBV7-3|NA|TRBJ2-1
CASSSVGNNEQFF
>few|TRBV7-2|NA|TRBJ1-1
CASSLLVTEAFF
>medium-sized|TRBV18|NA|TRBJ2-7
CASSPEYEQYF
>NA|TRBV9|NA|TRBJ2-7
CASSVVGDPSYEQYF
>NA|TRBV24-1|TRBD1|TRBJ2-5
CATSDFETGSSETQYF
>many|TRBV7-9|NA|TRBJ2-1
CASSSVKGGADDEQFF
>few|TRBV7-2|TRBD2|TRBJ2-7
CASSRAGRIDEQYF